One and the same sample provided the 32 T cell receptor beta chains below, sequenced in a study of pediatric ulcerative colitis. One to two pinch biopsies were taken from the rectum during colonoscopy. The method was immunoSEQ multiplex PCR; TCRdb's version includes in-frame clones alone and lacks a portion of them. The sample yields some 50,000 clones, around 79% seen once. The specimen was gut tissue. The receptors here all came from a girl aged 5-17 years with moderate ulcerative colitis.

This clone was detected only once. This sequence joins TRBV19 and TRBJ2-5; 14 bases line up with TRBD2. CDR3 size: 18 residues. Germline values: CDR1 LNHDA, CDR2 SQIVND (reference sequence). The trim removed 1 base at V and 3 bases at J, leaving 7 bases unmatched. CDR3 nucleotide sequence: TGTGCCAGTAGTATAGGACTAGCGGGAGGGAGGTATGAAGAGACCCAGTACTTC. Protein product: CASSIGLAGGRYEETQYF. The whole variable domain, remainder taken from reference TRBV19 and TRBJ2-5, is DGGITQSPKYLFRKEGQNVTLSCEQNLNHDAMYWYRQDPGQGLRLIYYSQIVNDFQKGDIAEGYSVSREKKESFPLTVTSAQKNPTAFYLCASSIGLAGGRYEETQYFGPGTRLLVL.

The gene calls are TRBV5-4 and TRBJ2-2, with unresolved D. V was trimmed by 2 bases and J by 6 bases, leaving 17 bases between them. Germline V CDR1 and CDR2: SGHNT, YYREEE (reference sequence). CDR3 size: 16 residues. The CDR3 reads CASSFARVEGAGELFF. The CDR3 DNA sequence: TGTGCCAGCAGCTTCGCCCGGGTGGAAGGAGCCGGGGAGCTGTTTTTT.

This clone came up a few times. The V gene is TRBV4-2, the J gene TRBJ2-2, with 12 nucleotides matching TRBD2. This CDR3 has 16 residues. Trimming took 3 bases from V and 7 from J; bases not matched to a gene: 6. Looked up from germline, CDR1 is LGHNA and CDR2 is YNFKEQ. The CDR3: CASSQTSGGAVGELFF. For the CDR3, the DNA is TGTGCCAGCAGCCAGACTAGCGGGGGCGCCGTCGGGGAGCTGTTTTTT.

The chain carries TRBV7-9 and TRBJ2-6, with 8 positions matching TRBD1. V lost 5 bases, J lost 0 bases, and 6 bases stayed unmatched. CDR3 length equals 17 residues. Germline V gives CDR1 SEHNR, CDR2 FQNEAQ (reference sequence). CDR3 in amino acids: CASSKDRVFSGANVLTF. DNA of the CDR3: TGTGCCAGCAGCAAGGACAGGGTGTTCTCTGGGGCCAACGTCCTGACTTTC.

The chain combines TRBV19 with TRBJ2-1; the match to TRBD2 covers 14 bases. Germline CDR1 is LNHDA and CDR2 is SQIVND (reference sequence). V was clipped by 4 bases and J by 9 bases; unmatched bases: 8. The CDR3 sequence is 16 residues long. CDR3 DNA sequence: TGTGCCAGTAGTACACAAGGACTAGCGGGAGGTTTTGAGCAGTTCTTC. Its protein product is CASSTQGLAGGFEQFF.

This chain links TRBV7-8 with TRBJ2-7; maybe TRBD1 (6 bases). The germline CDR1 and CDR2 sequences are SGHVS and FQNEAQ. The CDR3 is 15 residues long. V dropped 2 bases and J dropped 1 base, with 12 bases sitting between them. CDR3 coding DNA: TGTGCCAGCAGCTTAAGGGCAGGGGATTCCTACGAGCAGTACTTC. As protein: CASSLRAGDSYEQYF.

The V gene is TRBV6-5, the J gene TRBJ1-1; D gene ambiguous. Trimming left V 3 bases short and J 4 bases short, with 9 bases between. CDR3 length equals 13 residues. Germline V gives CDR1 MNHEY, CDR2 SVGAGI. CDR3 amino acids: CASSYTRSTEAFF. CDR3 in DNA: TGTGCCAGCAGTTATACCCGGAGCACTGAAGCTTTCTTT.

CDR3 sequence (DNA): TGTGCCAGCAGCTTAAAGGAGAACTATGGCTACACCTTC. Residues: CASSLKENYGYTF. V is TRBV7-6 and J is TRBJ1-2; no clear D gene. CDR3 size: 13 residues. Trimming pared 2 bases from V and 2 bases from J, leaving 6 bases between. Germline V lookup: CDR1 SGHVS, CDR2 FNYEAQ.

The rearrangement uses TRBV9 and TRBJ2-7; 9 positions match TRBD1. The CDR3 totals 16 residues. Germline CDR1 is SGDLS and CDR2 is YYNGEE. The ends lost 0 bases at V and 3 bases at J; junction bases unmatched: 7. CDR3 region: CASSVDSGTGIYEQYF. DNA for the CDR3: TGTGCCAGCAGCGTAGACTCCGGGACAGGGATCTACGAGCAGTACTTC.

V gene TRBV15 combines with J gene TRBJ2-3; the D is unclear. Deletions cut 2 bases from V and 4 bases from J, with 7 bases between. Per germline, CDR1 LNHNV and CDR2 YYDKDF (reference sequence). The CDR3 extends over 13 amino acids. This CDR3 is CATSRSVSDTQYF. The CDR3 DNA reads as TGTGCCACCAGCAGATCTGTATCAGATACGCAGTATTTT.

The chain joins TRBV11-3 to TRBJ1-1; unclear D gene. This CDR3 has 14 amino acids. V gave up 5 bases and J gave up 1 base, with 11 bases separating them. CDR1 and CDR2 (germline): SGHNT, YENEEA. CDR3 bases: TGTGCCAGCAGCGAGGACGGAAGGAACACTGAAGCTTTCTTT. It codes for CASSEDGRNTEAFF.

In its sample, this clone was seen a few times. In the same sample, other DNA sequences code for this CDR3. The V call is TRBV5-1, the J call TRBJ2-7; perhaps TRBD2 as D (6 bases). Germline assignment: CDR1 SGHRS and CDR2 YFSETQ. CDR3 length: 12 residues. V dropped 4 bases and J dropped 3 bases, with 8 bases sitting between them. CDR3 amino acids: CASSQGGYEQYF. For the CDR3, the DNA is TGCGCCAGCAGCCAGGGAGGCTACGAGCAGTACTTC.

The CDR3 protein is CASSPWGVLSEAFF. The CDR3, as DNA: TGTGCCAGCAGCCCCTGGGGGGTTCTATCGGAAGCTTTCTTT. The chain links TRBV14 to TRBJ1-1; possibly TRBD1 for D (5 bases). This CDR3 is 14 amino acids long. Looked up from germline, CDR1 is SGHDN and CDR2 is FVKESK. The V gene lost 4 bases and the J gene lost 8 bases, with 17 bases spanning the gap.

The chain is built from TRBV30 and TRBJ1-1; 9 positions match TRBD1. V was pared by 0 bases and J by 1 base, with 12 bases of the junction left unmatched. Germline lookup yields CDR1 GTSNPN and CDR2 SVGIG (reference sequence). The CDR3 runs to 18 residues. The chain's CDR3 is CAWSVFRTGVDENTEAFF. CDR3 sequence (DNA): TGTGCCTGGAGTGTATTTAGGACAGGGGTGGACGAGAACACTGAAGCTTTCTTT.

In this sample, this clone turned up a few times. The V and J genes are TRBV6-1 and TRBJ2-3; the match to TRBD2 covers 7 bases. In germline, CDR1 is MNHNS, CDR2 SASEGT. The CDR3 spans 13 residues. The ends lost 10 bases at V and 3 bases at J; junction bases unmatched: 7. CDR3: CATGEGRTDTQYF. The CDR3 nucleotides are TGTGCCACCGGGGAGGGGCGGACAGATACGCAGTATTTT.

V usage is TRBV7-9 and J usage is TRBJ2-7, with 8 bases fitting TRBD1. The CDR3 runs 14 residues. V was pared by 3 bases and J by 3 bases, with 4 bases of the junction left unmatched. The germline V gene encodes CDR1 SEHNR and CDR2 FQNEAQ (reference sequence). As DNA, the CDR3 is TGTGCCAGCAGCTTGGGACAGGTATTCTACGAGCAGTACTTC. Its protein is CASSLGQVFYEQYF.

The rearrangement uses TRBV7-2 and TRBJ2-7; possible D gene TRBD2, 5 bases. The CDR3 extends over 16 amino acids. In germline, CDR1 is SGHTA, CDR2 FQGNSA. Trimming took off 0 bases at V and 3 bases at J, with 15 bases between the two ends. The CDR3 DNA follows: TGTGCCAGCAGCTTAGCGCCAAACCTCGGGGTCTACGAGCAGTACTTC. This codes for CASSLAPNLGVYEQYF. Full variable domain (outside the CDR3, taken from reference TRBV7-2 and TRBJ2-7): GAGVSQSPSNKVTEKGKDVELRCDPISGHTALYWYRQSLGQGLEFLIYFQGNSAPDKSGLPSDRFSAERTGGSVSTLTIQRTQQEDSAVYLCASSLAPNLGVYEQYFGPGTRLTVT.

The chain carries TRBV5-1 and TRBJ2-6; D gene ambiguous. Deletions cut 0 bases from V and 0 bases from J, with 7 bases between. The germline CDR1 and CDR2 sequences are SGHRS and YFSETQ. There are 16 residues in the CDR3. The CDR3 is CASSLVAYSGANVLTF. DNA of the CDR3: TGCGCCAGCAGCTTGGTGGCCTACTCTGGGGCCAACGTCCTGACTTTC.

The chain employs TRBV7-3 and TRBJ2-2, with 7 bases that match TRBD1. This CDR3 has 15 amino acids. Trimming took 5 bases from V and 7 from J; bases not matched to a gene: 10. Looked up from germline, CDR1 is SGHTA and CDR2 is FQGTGA. The CDR3 reads CASSPQTGAGGELFF. In DNA form, the CDR3 reads TGTGCCAGCAGCCCCCAAACAGGGGCGGGCGGGGAGCTGTTTTTT.

The chain joins TRBV7-9 to TRBJ2-3; no firm D call. Germline V lookup: CDR1 SEHNR, CDR2 FQNEAQ (reference sequence). Trimming left V 2 bases short and J 2 bases short, with 11 bases between. CDR3 length: 15 residues. The CDR3 coding sequence is TGTGCCAGCAGCTTAAGTCAACCGGACACAGATACGCAGTATTTT. Amino acids: CASSLSQPDTDTQYF.

The chain's CDR3 is CAWSVLPSRDSGNTIYF. The CDR3 coding sequence is TGTGCCTGGAGTGTGCTACCGTCCAGGGACTCTGGAAACACCATATATTTT. The chain uses TRBV30 and TRBJ1-3; D perhaps matches TRBD1 (5 bases). V lost 0 bases and J 0 bases, leaving 15 bases between the germline ends. The germline gives CDR1 GTSNPN, CDR2 SVGIG (reference sequence). CDR3 length: 17 amino acids.

This sequence joins TRBV30 and TRBJ1-3, with D maybe TRBD1 (6 bases). Between the trimmed V and J ends, which lost 3 bases and 2 bases, there was a span of 8 bases. Looked up from germline, CDR1 is GTSNPN and CDR2 is SVGIG (reference sequence). This CDR3 contains 13 residues. The CDR3 is CAWSPGAGNTIYF. CDR3 sequence (DNA): TGTGCCTGGAGCCCAGGGGCTGGAAACACCATATATTTT.

The chain recombines TRBV27 with TRBJ2-3, with 16 bases fitting TRBD2. With V trimmed by 5 bases and J by 4 bases, 3 bases remained unmatched. Germline V CDR1 and CDR2: MNHEY, SMNVEV (reference sequence). The CDR3 loop spans 16 amino acids. CDR3 in DNA: TGTGCCAGCAGTGAGGGACTAGCGGGAGGGCCAGATACGCAGTATTTT. Residues: CASSEGLAGGPDTQYF.

The chain links TRBV6-1 to TRBJ1-2, with D perhaps matching TRBD1 (5 bases). The CDR3 is 13 amino acids. The V gene's germline CDR1 is MNHNS and CDR2 SASEGT. The V end was cut by 7 bases, the J end by 14 bases, with 23 bases between. The CDR3 spells CASTVDSTLGLTF. The CDR3 DNA reads as TGTGCCAGCACCGTAGACAGCACCCTAGGGTTAACCTTC.

The genes are TRBV10-1 and TRBJ2-4, with D unclear. Germline V lookup: CDR1 WNHNN, CDR2 SYGVQD (reference sequence). V was clipped by 8 bases and J by 4 bases, with 12 bases between them. The CDR3 has 13 amino acids. CDR3 in DNA: TGCGCCAGCCCGGATGGACGGAAAAACATTCAGTACTTC. Its translation: CASPDGRKNIQYF.

The V and J genes are TRBV27 and TRBJ2-7; D may correspond to TRBD1 or TRBD2 (6 bases each). From germline, CDR1 is MNHEY and CDR2 SMNVEV (reference sequence). Trimming took 5 bases from V and 7 from J, leaving 18 bases between them. This CDR3 contains 14 residues. Written as DNA, the CDR3 is TGTGCCAGCAGTCCCCGGGACACGGGGAGGGAGCAGTACTTC. Translating it yields CASSPRDTGREQYF.

This clone showed up just once. This chain joins TRBV30 and TRBJ2-1; 9 bases are shared with TRBD1. Germline CDR1 is GTSNPN and CDR2 is SVGIG (reference sequence). CDR3 size: 14 residues. J lost 6 bases, V lost 5 bases, and 8 bases had no gene match. CDR3 region: CAWSTGTGSNEQFF. CDR3 DNA: TGTGCCTGGTCAACCGGGACAGGGTCCAATGAGCAGTTCTTC.

This chain connects TRBV18 to TRBJ2-2, with D perhaps being TRBD1 or TRBD2 (5 bases each). Per germline, CDR1 KGHSH and CDR2 LQKENI. The CDR3 spans 15 residues. V lost 0 bases to trimming and J lost 7 bases, with 12 bases between them. The chain's CDR3 is CASSPPSGRVGELFF. The CDR3 coding sequence is TGTGCCAGCTCACCACCGTCGGGGCGGGTCGGGGAGCTGTTTTTT.

V usage is TRBV27 and J usage is TRBJ2-5, with 7 bases matching TRBD2. After removal of 5 bases from V and 5 bases from J, the junction contained 5 bases not matched to a gene. Germline CDR1 and CDR2: MNHEY and SMNVEV (reference sequence). This CDR3 comprises 13 residues. The CDR3 reads CASSIPGGETQYF. In nucleotides, the CDR3 is TGTGCCAGCAGTATCCCCGGGGGGGAGACCCAGTACTTC.

This clone was recorded a few times. The chain has TRBV5-1 and TRBJ2-1; the D is unclear. Deletions cut 4 bases from V and 4 bases from J, with 18 bases between. The CDR3 is 16 residues long. The germline CDR1 and CDR2 sequences are SGHRS and YFSETQ. CDR3 amino acids: CASSTVASLQYNEQFF. In DNA, the CDR3 is TGCGCCAGCAGCACCGTAGCCTCCCTCCAATACAATGAGCAGTTCTTC.

The J gene is TRBJ2-3, the V gene TRBV5-6, with 15 bases lining up with TRBD2. Germline V gives CDR1 SGHDT, CDR2 YYEEEE. J was trimmed by 5 bases and V by 4 bases; bases with no gene match: 11. CDR3 length: 18 amino acids. DNA of the CDR3: TGTGCCAGCAGCCCGGGACTAGCGGGGGGTAGTGGTATAGATACGCAGTATTTT. This gives the protein CASSPGLAGGSGIDTQYF.

The chain joins TRBV27 to TRBJ1-2, with a weak D call TRBD1 (6 bases). V was clipped by 2 bases and J by 5 bases, with 15 bases between them. CDR3 length equals 15 residues. Germline-derived CDR1 and CDR2 are MNHEY and SMNVEV (reference sequence). The CDR3 here is CASSLLSGTSYGYTF. The CDR3 DNA follows: TGTGCCAGCAGTTTACTCTCCGGGACATCTTATGGCTACACCTTC.